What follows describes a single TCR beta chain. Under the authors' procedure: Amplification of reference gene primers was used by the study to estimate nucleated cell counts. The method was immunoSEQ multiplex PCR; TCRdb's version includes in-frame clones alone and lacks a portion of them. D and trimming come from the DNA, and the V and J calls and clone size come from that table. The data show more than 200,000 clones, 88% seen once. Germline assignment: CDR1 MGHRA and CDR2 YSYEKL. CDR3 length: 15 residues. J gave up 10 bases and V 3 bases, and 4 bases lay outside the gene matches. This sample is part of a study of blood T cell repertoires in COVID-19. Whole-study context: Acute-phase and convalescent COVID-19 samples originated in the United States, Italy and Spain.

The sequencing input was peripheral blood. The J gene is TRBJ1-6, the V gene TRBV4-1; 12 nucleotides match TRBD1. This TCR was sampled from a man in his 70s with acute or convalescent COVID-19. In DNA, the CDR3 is TGCGCCAGCAGCCATTCCGGGACAGGGGGCTCACCCCTCCACTTT. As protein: CASSHSGTGGSPLHF.